This TCR beta chain emerged from a study of blood T cell repertoires in COVID-19. Cohort 3 recovered donors had two negative PCRs, clearance, or symptom resolution. Trimming removed 7 bases from V and 5 bases from J; junction bases left unmatched: 17. The germline gives CDR1 SQVTM, CDR2 ANQGSEA. The CDR3 spans 16 residues. Under the authors' procedure: For nucleated cells, counts were estimated from reference gene primer amplification. Clones were sequenced by immunoSEQ multiplex PCR, and TCRdb holds only the in-frame ones, with some missing. Clonal size and the V and J genes are those of that table, whereas D and trimming came from the DNA. The sample has about 350,000 clones, less than 90% seen once.

The chain has TRBV29-1 and TRBJ2-3, with TRBD2 identical over 8 bases. This receptor was identified in a young woman who had recovered from COVID-19. The sequenced sample consisted of PBMCs or T cells enriched from blood (not recorded which). CDR3 amino acids: CSAQARGGGTGDTQYF. In DNA form, the CDR3 reads TGCAGCGCCCAGGCACGGGGCGGGGGGACGGGAGATACGCAGTATTTT.